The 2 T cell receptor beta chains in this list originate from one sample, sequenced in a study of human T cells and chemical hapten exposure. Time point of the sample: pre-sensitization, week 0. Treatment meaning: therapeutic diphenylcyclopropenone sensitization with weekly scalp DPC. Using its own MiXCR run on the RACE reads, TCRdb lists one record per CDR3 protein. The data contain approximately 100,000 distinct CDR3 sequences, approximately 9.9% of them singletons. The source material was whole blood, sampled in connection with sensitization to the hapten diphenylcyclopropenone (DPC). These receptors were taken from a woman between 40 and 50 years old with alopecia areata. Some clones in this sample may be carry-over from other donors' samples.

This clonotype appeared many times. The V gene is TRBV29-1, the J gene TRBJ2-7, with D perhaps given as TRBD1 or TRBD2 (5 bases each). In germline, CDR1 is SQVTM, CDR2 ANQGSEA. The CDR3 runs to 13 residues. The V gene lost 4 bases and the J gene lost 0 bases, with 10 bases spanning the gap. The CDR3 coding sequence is TGCAGCGTTGTCAGGGACGACTCCTACGAGCAGTACTTC. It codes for CSVVRDDSYEQYF.

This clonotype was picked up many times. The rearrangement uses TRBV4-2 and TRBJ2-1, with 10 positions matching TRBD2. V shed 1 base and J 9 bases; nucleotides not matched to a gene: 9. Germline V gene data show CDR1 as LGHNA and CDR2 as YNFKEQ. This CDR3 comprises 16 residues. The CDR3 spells CASSQVERGGRGEQFF. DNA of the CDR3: TGTGCCAGCAGCCAAGTCGAGCGGGGGGGCAGGGGTGAGCAGTTCTTC.